These T cell receptor beta chains were read from a single sample in a study of blood T cell repertoires in COVID-19. The table came from immunoSEQ multiplex PCR; TCRdb's copy has only in-frame clones and leaves some out. This repertoire shows about 170,000 clones, approximately 84% found once; its top ten account for 7.5% to 9.5%. Sequencing was carried out using peripheral blood. The receptors stem from a middle-aged man who had recovered from COVID-19. Each CDR3 is given with its conserved first and last residue. Fields, in order: CDR3 DNA, CDR3 protein, D gene, J gene, V gene, clone size. A D gene is named only where the DNA matches it firmly. Not every row has a clone size; where given, it reads once, few, many or a size class.

TGTGCCAGCAGCCGAGACAGGGTCAATCAGCCCCAGCATTTT,CASSRDRVNQPQHF,TRBD1,TRBJ1-5,TRBV5-6,few
TGCGCCAGCAGCCAAGAGCCGGGATCCACTGAAGCTTTCTTT,CASSQEPGSTEAFF,-,TRBJ1-1,TRBV4-1,-
TGTGCCAGCAGCTTGGGGGGGACACGGGAGACCCAGTACTTC,CASSLGGTRETQYF,-,TRBJ2-5,TRBV7-2,-
TGTGCCAGCAGTTACCCCCTTGGGGGGAGCACTAGTACTGAAGCTTTCTTT,CASSYPLGGSTSTEAFF,-,TRBJ1-1,TRBV6-2/TRBV6-3,-
TGTGCCAGCAGAAGGACAGGGGTAGACTATGGCTACACCTTC,CASRRTGVDYGYTF,TRBD1,TRBJ1-2,TRBV27,-
TGTGCCAGCAGTGAAGTAAGGAACCCAGGCTATGGCTACACCTTC,CASSEVRNPGYGYTF,-,TRBJ1-2,TRBV2,once
TGTGCCTCCTCAGGGGCTAGCGGGATATACGAGCAGTACTTC,CASSGASGIYEQYF,TRBD2,TRBJ2-7,TRBV28,few
TGTGCCATCAGTGAGTCGGCAGGGGGCTCCTACGAGCAGTACTTC,CAISESAGGSYEQYF,TRBD1,TRBJ2-7,TRBV10-3,-
TGTGCCAGCAGCCGCACCGGGACAGAGAATCAGCCCCAGCATTTT,CASSRTGTENQPQHF,TRBD1,TRBJ1-5,TRBV7-8,many
TGTGCCAGCACTCCAGGGCCCCTAGCGGGAAACTACAATGAGCAGTTCTTC,CASTPGPLAGNYNEQFF,TRBD2,TRBJ2-1,TRBV27,few
TGTGCCAGCAGCCCCAGTGGTGAAAAACTGTTTTTT,CASSPSGEKLFF,-,TRBJ1-4,TRBV7-9,-
TGTGCCAGCAGTTCATCCGACAGGCGAGAGACCCAGTACTTC,CASSSSDRRETQYF,-,TRBJ2-5,TRBV6-5,-
TGTGCCAGCAGCCAAGGGGCACCATACCTTTTGAACACTGAAGCTTTCTTT,CASSQGAPYLLNTEAFF,-,TRBJ1-1,TRBV4-2,-
TGTGCCAGTAGTATGGGGACACCAACAAGCTCCTACAATGAGCAGTTCTTC,CASSMGTPTSSYNEQFF,-,TRBJ2-1,TRBV19,-
TGTGCCAGCAGCACTAACAGGGGGTCCTCTGGGGACGAGCAGTACTTC,CASSTNRGSSGDEQYF,TRBD1,TRBJ2-7,TRBV11-3,-
TGCGCCAGCAGTGAGATGGTGACAGGGCATGGCTACACCTTC,CASSEMVTGHGYTF,TRBD1,TRBJ1-2,TRBV10-2,-
TGTGCCAGCAGTTACTCGGGGCGCGGTGGAAACACCATATATTTT,CASSYSGRGGNTIYF,-,TRBJ1-3,TRBV6-5,-
TGTGCCAGCAGTTACGGGGGGGACGGTGTGGAGACCCAGTACTTC,CASSYGGDGVETQYF,TRBD2,TRBJ2-5,TRBV6-2/TRBV6-3,-
TGTGCCAACGGAAGGAGGGGCTCGGGCTTGAATGAGCAGTTCTTC,CANGRRGSGLNEQFF,-,TRBJ2-1,TRBV30,-
TGTGCCTGGAGTGTAACGGTGAATGAGCAGTTCTTC,CAWSVTVNEQFF,-,TRBJ2-1,TRBV30,-
TGTGCCAGCAGCTCCTATTACACAGGGGGCAGGGGCACTGAAGCTTTCTTT,CASSSYYTGGRGTEAFF,TRBD1,TRBJ1-1,TRBV7-3,-
TGTGCCAGCAAACAGGGCGACACTGAAGCTTTCTTT,CASKQGDTEAFF,-,TRBJ1-1,TRBV12-3/TRBV12-4,-
TGCGCCAGCAGCTCCAGGACAGGGGAAGGTGAAGCTTTCTTT,CASSSRTGEGEAFF,TRBD1,TRBJ1-1,TRBV4-1,-
TGTGCCAGCAGTTTAACGTACCCGGGACAGCTAAGCTACGAGCAGTACTTC,CASSLTYPGQLSYEQYF,TRBD1,TRBJ2-7,TRBV28,-
TGTGCCAGCAGCTCGGGACAGGGGGACTACGAGCAGTACTTC,CASSSGQGDYEQYF,TRBD1,TRBJ2-7,TRBV13,-
TGTGCCACCAGTGACCGAGCTACTAGGGAGACCCAGTACTTC,CATSDRATRETQYF,-,TRBJ2-5,TRBV24-1,-
TGTGCCAGCAGCCAAGGAGGGGGCGTCAATCAGCCCCAGCATTTT,CASSQGGGVNQPQHF,TRBD1,TRBJ1-5,TRBV3-1/TRBV3-2,-
TGTGCCAGCAGCTTAGACCAGCCCGCAACAGGACACTACGAGCAGTACTTC,CASSLDQPATGHYEQYF,-,TRBJ2-7,TRBV11-2,once
TGCGCCAGCAGCCCCGGACAGTATGCAACTAATGAAAAACTGTTTTTT,CASSPGQYATNEKLFF,-,TRBJ1-4,TRBV5-1,-
TGTGCCAGCAGGTCGGACGGACAGCCCCATGGCTACACCTTC,CASRSDGQPHGYTF,-,TRBJ1-2,TRBV9,-
TGTGCCAGCAGCTTAGGCCAGGGGGCGGACTACACCTTC,CASSLGQGADYTF,TRBD1,TRBJ1-2,TRBV7-8,-
TGTGCCAAATTACGGACAGGGGACACTGAAGCTTTCTTT,CAKLRTGDTEAFF,TRBD1,TRBJ1-1,TRBV27,-
TGTGCCAGCAGCCCACAGGGGGCGACGAACACTGAAGCTTTCTTT,CASSPQGATNTEAFF,TRBD1,TRBJ1-1,TRBV7-9,-
TGTGCCAGCAGTTCGTTACTCTGGACAGGGGAAAAATCCTACGAGCAGTACTTC,CASSSLLWTGEKSYEQYF,TRBD1,TRBJ2-7,TRBV28,-
TGTGCCATCAGAGGGGAGGGTGTGACGGGCGAGCAGTACTTC,CAIRGEGVTGEQYF,TRBD2,TRBJ2-7,TRBV10-3,-
TGTGCCAGCAGACCTAGCGGGGGGACTACGCAGTATTTT,CASRPSGGTTQYF,TRBD2,TRBJ2-3,TRBV12-3/TRBV12-4,-
TGTGCCAGCAGCCGACTAGCGGGAGGAAGTGAGCAGTACTTC,CASSRLAGGSEQYF,TRBD2,TRBJ2-7,TRBV28,-